The text below deals with one TCR beta chain. The assay was immunoSEQ multiplex PCR, and TCRdb's table has in-frame clones only and misses some. Here the sample spans a few million clones, more than 85% being singletons. This sample is drawn from a study of shared clonotypes between healthy human individuals. Study-wide background: Serving as donors were a couple of women and three men, whose ages spanned 18 to 49.

The junction had 6 bases not matched to a gene; V was cut back by 2 bases and J by 5 bases. This CDR3 is built from 15 residues. Germline CDR1 reads SGHVS; CDR2 reads FQNEAQ. The sequence derives from a man aged 18 to 29 in good health. Some clones in this sample may be carry-over from other donors' samples. Specimen: naive CD4+ T cells from PBMCs. The sample's subset: CD45RA+ positively selected. The chain employs TRBV7-8 and TRBJ2-5, with 9 bases that match TRBD2. CDR3 coding DNA: TGTGCCAGCAGCTTATATTCCGCGGGGGGGGAGACCCAGTACTTC. Its protein product is CASSLYSAGGETQYF.